A single sample is the source of the 2 T cell receptor beta chains below, sequenced in a study of PD-1 blockade in mismatch repair-deficient tumors. Some clones are missing from TCRdb's copy, which holds only in-frame ones; the method was immunoSEQ multiplex PCR. The sample carries about 79,000 clones, about four fifths recorded once. The sample here was peripheral blood, taken 44 weeks after starting pembrolizumab. These receptor sequences come from an adult with mismatch repair-deficient cancer.

The chain has TRBV2 and TRBJ2-5, with no clear D. TRBJ2-7 matches the DNA end more closely, so the J call is doubtful. Germline CDR1 reads SNHLY; CDR2 reads FYNNEI. This CDR3 comprises 12 residues. The CDR3 DNA follows: TGTGCCAGCGCCTCAAACTCCTACGAGCAGTACTTC. Encoded protein: CASASNSYEQYF.

The genes are TRBV6-5 and TRBJ2-1; D call uncertain. The germline V gene has CDR1 MNHEY and CDR2 SVGAGI. The CDR3 extends over 12 amino acids. V was clipped by 4 bases and J by 7 bases, with 8 bases between them. The CDR3 sequence: CASSSSGNEQFF. Written as DNA, the CDR3 is TGTGCCAGCAGTTCGTCTGGGAATGAGCAGTTCTTC.